The 30 T cell receptor beta chains below were found in one sample sequenced in a study of cytomegalovirus exposure and HLA in healthy donors. Both 60 Vbeta primers and 13 Jbeta primers went into the PCR. Libraries were prepared by immunoSEQ multiplex PCR; TCRdb keeps only in-frame clonotypes and omits some of them. The profile shows 130,000 or so clones, around 9% of them singletons. The source material was PBMCs. The receptors were gathered from a man between 35 and 55 years old in good health and CMV-seronegative.

The chain employs TRBV19 and TRBJ2-3; 8 nucleotides agree with TRBD2. This CDR3 has 16 residues. The V and J ends lost 5 bases and 3 bases, in that order; junction bases with no gene match: 10. Germline CDR1 and CDR2: LNHDA and SQIVND (reference sequence). CDR3 nucleotide sequence: TGTGCCAGTAGTGAGGAAAGCGGGGGTAAAACAGATACGCAGTATTTT. It specifies CASSEESGGKTDTQYF. Full variable domain (rest looked up from reference TRBV19 and TRBJ2-3): DGGITQSPKYLFRKEGQNVTLSCEQNLNHDAMYWYRQDPGQGLRLIYYSQIVNDFQKGDIAEGYSVSREKKESFPLTVTSAQKNPTAFYLCASSEESGGKTDTQYFGPGTRLTVL.

The V and J genes are TRBV7-6 and TRBJ2-3, with a tentative D call TRBD1 (6 bases). CDR1 and CDR2 from the germline V gene are SGHVS and FNYEAQ. V shed 5 bases and J shed 4 bases, with 7 bases lying between them. The CDR3 spans 12 residues. CDR3 DNA sequence: TGTGCCAGCAGCCCAGGGGCAGATACGCAGTATTTT. Protein sequence: CASSPGADTQYF.

This clone was detected only a few times. The CDR3 bases are TGTGCCAGCAGCCTGGACCTAGCCCCTTACGAGCAGTACTTC. This translates into CASSLDLAPYEQYF. This chain connects TRBV9 to TRBJ2-7; possible D gene TRBD2, 5 bases. This CDR3 comprises 14 residues. Germline assignment: CDR1 SGDLS and CDR2 YYNGEE. Trimming removed 4 bases at V and 4 bases at J, with 15 bases between.

This rearrangement joins TRBV6-6 to TRBJ1-5; D gene ambiguous. The CDR3 is 14 residues long. Trimming removed 1 base from V and 1 base from J, with 5 bases in between. The germline V gene has CDR1 MNHNY and CDR2 SVGAGI (reference sequence). In nucleotides, the CDR3 is TGTGCCAGCAGTTACTTACAGAGCAATCAGCCCCAGCATTTT. Its translation: CASSYLQSNQPQHF.

The table lists this clone with a few counts. The V gene is TRBV5-1, the J gene TRBJ2-7, with D possibly being TRBD1 (6 bases). V was shortened by 3 bases and J by 0 bases, with 13 bases between the two germline ends. Germline-derived CDR1 and CDR2 are SGHRS and YFSETQ. The CDR3 spans 15 residues. Here the CDR3 DNA reads TGCGCCAGCAGCTCTGGGGGCGGAGGCTCCTACGAGCAGTACTTC. Protein sequence: CASSSGGGGSYEQYF.

The chain employs TRBV5-1 and TRBJ2-7; tentative D call: TRBD1 (5 bases). Trimming shortened V by 0 bases and J by 2 bases, and 12 bases separated the two germline ends. Germline lookup yields CDR1 SGHRS and CDR2 YFSETQ. The CDR3 sequence is 15 residues long. The CDR3 coding sequence is TGCGCCAGCAGCTTGGAGCAGGGCGCAACCTACGAGCAGTACTTC. Its translation: CASSLEQGATYEQYF.

This clone was seen only a few times. V and J are TRBV28 and TRBJ1-4; D not certain. CDR3 length: 14 amino acids. The V gene lost 5 bases and the J gene lost 14 bases, with 21 bases spanning the gap. Germline V lookup: CDR1 MDHEN, CDR2 SYDVKM. In DNA form, the CDR3 reads TGTGCCAGCAGTCCTGCGGCCATAAACAACAATCTGTTTTTT. It codes for CASSPAAINNNLFF.

This clone appeared a few times. The gene calls are TRBV4-1 and TRBJ1-2; 10 nucleotides match TRBD1. The CDR3 covers 14 residues. CDR1 is MGHRA, CDR2 YSYEKL, per germline. V was pared by 6 bases and J by 7 bases, with 8 bases of the junction left unmatched. The CDR3 here is CASRPPGQGIGYTF. CDR3 bases: TGCGCCAGCAGACCCCCGGGACAGGGGATTGGCTACACCTTC.

This clone was seen at least ten times. The V and J genes are TRBV18 and TRBJ2-3; D gene ambiguous. The V gene lost 2 bases and the J gene lost 0 bases, with 18 bases spanning the gap. CDR3 size: 18 residues. Germline V gene sequence: CDR1 KGHSH, CDR2 LQKENI. The CDR3 is CASSPGLRTLRSTDTQYF. In DNA, the CDR3 is TGTGCCAGCTCACCAGGTTTGAGAACGTTACGTAGCACAGATACGCAGTATTTT.

The chain combines TRBV6-6 with TRBJ1-1, with D possibly being TRBD1 (5 bases). Trimming took 3 bases from V and 5 from J, leaving 13 bases between them. This CDR3 spans 14 amino acids. Germline assignment: CDR1 MNHNY and CDR2 SVGAGI (reference sequence). CDR3 nucleotides: TGTGCCAGCAGTTATGGAGGGGCGATGACTGAAGCTTTCTTT. This translates into CASSYGGAMTEAFF.

The gene calls are TRBV10-1 and TRBJ1-2, with 8 bases matching TRBD1. The CDR3 runs 13 residues. The V and J ends lost 6 bases and 7 bases, in that order; junction bases with no gene match: 7. From germline, CDR1 is WNHNN and CDR2 SYGVQD (reference sequence). The chain's CDR3 is CASRLRGPGGYTF. The CDR3 DNA reads as TGCGCCAGCAGGCTCAGGGGGCCAGGTGGCTACACCTTC.

The rearrangement links TRBV2 to TRBJ2-3; D may be TRBD2 (6 bases). Germline values: CDR1 SNHLY, CDR2 FYNNEI. The V and J ends lost 4 bases and 2 bases respectively, with 16 bases between them. The CDR3 is 16 amino acids. CDR3 loop: CASSGLGPSATDTQYF. For the CDR3, the DNA is TGTGCCAGCAGTGGTCTAGGTCCTAGCGCCACAGATACGCAGTATTTT. Based on the CDR3 plus reference TRBV2 and TRBJ2-3, the full variable domain is EPEVTQTPSHQVTQMGQEVILRCVPISNHLYFYWYRQILGQKVEFLVSFYNNEISEKSEIFDDQFSVERPDGSNFTLKIRSTKLEDSAMYFCASSGLGPSATDTQYFGPGTRLTVL.

This rearrangement joins TRBV5-6 to TRBJ1-1, with D perhaps matching TRBD1 (5 bases). V was cut by 3 bases and J by 0 bases, with 9 bases left in between. The CDR3 length is 14 residues. Germline V gene lookup returns CDR1 SGHDT and CDR2 YYEEEE. The CDR3 nucleotides are TGTGCCAGCAGCTGGGGCGTTTTGAACACTGAAGCTTTCTTT. This gives the protein CASSWGVLNTEAFF.

The gene calls are TRBV4-2 and TRBJ2-3, with D tentatively TRBD1 (6 bases). The germline V and J ends were trimmed by 0 bases and 6 bases, with 7 bases remaining between them. Per germline, CDR1 LGHNA and CDR2 YNFKEQ. CDR3 length equals 13 residues. CDR3 residues: CASSQEGADTQYF. CDR3 DNA: TGTGCCAGCAGCCAAGAGGGGGCCGATACGCAGTATTTT.

This clone was counted only a few times. This sequence joins TRBV5-6 and TRBJ2-7, with 9 bases lining up with TRBD2. Germline CDR1 reads SGHDT; CDR2 reads YYEEEE. V shed 3 bases, J shed 2 bases, and the junction held 3 bases outside the gene matches. The CDR3 runs 14 residues. This CDR3 reads CASSSSGVTYEQYF. CDR3 sequence (DNA): TGTGCCAGCAGCTCTAGCGGGGTAACCTACGAGCAGTACTTC. Filled out from reference TRBV5-6 and TRBJ2-7, the complete variable domain reads DAGVTQSPTHLIKTRGQQVTLRCSPKSGHDTVSWYQQALGQGPQFIFQYYEEEERQRGNFPDRFSGHQFPNYSSELNVNALLLGDSALYLCASSSSGVTYEQYFGPGTRLTVT.

The chain uses TRBV9 and TRBJ2-1; 13 bases are shared with TRBD2. V lost 4 bases to trimming and J lost 7 bases; unmatched junction nucleotides: 2. The CDR3 is made up of 14 amino acids. Germline V gene sequence: CDR1 SGDLS, CDR2 YYNGEE. The CDR3 bases are TGTGCCAGCAGCTTACTAGCGGGGGGGAATGAGCAGTTCTTC. As protein: CASSLLAGGNEQFF.

There are a few counts of this clone. The J gene is TRBJ2-5, the V gene TRBV6-6; weak D call: TRBD1 (5 bases). Germline loops: CDR1 MNHNY, CDR2 SVGAGI (reference sequence). The CDR3 runs to 13 residues. Trimming pared 4 bases from V and 2 bases from J, leaving 8 bases between. In nucleotides, the CDR3 is TGTGCCAGCAGTTCGAACAGGCAAGAGACCCAGTACTTC. Translation gives CASSSNRQETQYF.

This clone has more than one count but fewer than ten. The chain has TRBV7-8 and TRBJ2-7, with a possible D match to TRBD1 (6 bases). Trimming stripped 5 bases from V and 2 bases from J, with 13 bases between. The germline CDR1 and CDR2 sequences are SGHVS and FQNEAQ. The CDR3 covers 14 residues. This CDR3 reads CASSTRTATYEQYF. The CDR3, as DNA: TGTGCCAGCAGCACCAGGACAGCTACCTACGAGCAGTACTTC.

V usage is TRBV9 and J usage is TRBJ2-7; D gene ambiguous. V shed 4 bases and J shed 0 bases, with 5 bases lying between them. Germline assignment: CDR1 SGDLS and CDR2 YYNGEE. The CDR3 contains 12 residues. The CDR3 DNA sequence: TGTGCCAGCAGCCGTCCCTCCTACGAGCAGTACTTC. Translated: CASSRPSYEQYF.

The chain links TRBV4-1 to TRBJ2-7; TRBD1 matches 9 bases. Germline CDR1 is MGHRA and CDR2 is YSYEKL. The CDR3 length is 14 residues. The V gene end was trimmed by 1 base and the J gene end by 6 bases; junction bases not matched to a gene: 4. CDR3 DNA: TGCGCCAGCAGCCAAGGGACAGGGGAATTCGAGCAGTACTTC. Its translation: CASSQGTGEFEQYF.

This clone was detected a few times. The chain joins TRBV7-2 to TRBJ1-1; 9 nucleotides line up with TRBD1. The junction had 15 bases not matched to a gene; V was cut back by 2 bases and J by 5 bases. The CDR3 covers 18 residues. Per germline, CDR1 SGHTA and CDR2 FQGNSA. The CDR3 region is CASSLRGFTGGETTEAFF. Written as DNA, the CDR3 is TGTGCCAGCAGCTTACGGGGATTTACAGGGGGCGAAACGACTGAAGCTTTCTTT.

This chain connects TRBV5-4 to TRBJ1-5; perhaps TRBD1 as D (5 bases). Looked up from germline, CDR1 is SGHNT and CDR2 is YYREEE (reference sequence). V was clipped by 7 bases and J by 3 bases, with 14 bases between them. This CDR3 comprises 14 residues. The CDR3 DNA follows: TGTGCCAGCGGAGTTCAGGGTTTCAATCAGCCCCAGCATTTT. Protein product: CASGVQGFNQPQHF. Variable domain in full (rest from reference TRBV5-4 and TRBJ1-5): ETGVTQSPTHLIKTRGQQVTLRCSSQSGHNTVSWYQQALGQGPQFIFQYYREEENGRGNFPPRFSGLQFPNYSSELNVNALELDDSALYLCASGVQGFNQPQHFGDGTRLSIL.

This clone has only a few counts. The chain couples TRBV28 to TRBJ1-1; 9 bases match TRBD1. Germline CDR1 is MDHEN and CDR2 is SYDVKM. With V trimmed by 7 bases and J by 8 bases, 17 bases remained unmatched. This CDR3 comprises 16 residues. The DNA for the CDR3 is TGTGCCAGCACTTCCCACGCTTGGACAGGGGAGAGAGAAGCTTTCTTT. Its translation: CASTSHAWTGEREAFF. Full variable domain (missing parts from reference TRBV28 and TRBJ1-1): DVKVTQSSRYLVKRTGEKVFLECVQDMDHENMFWYRQDPGLGLRLIYFSYDVKMKEKGDIPEGYSVSREKKERFSLILESASTNQTSMYLCASTSHAWTGEREAFFGQGTRLTVV.

This chain joins TRBV19 and TRBJ2-5, with TRBD2 identical over 12 bases. This CDR3 spans 14 amino acids. V dropped 8 bases and J dropped 5; count of bases not matched to a gene: 6. Per the germline V gene, CDR1 is LNHDA and CDR2 is SQIVND (reference sequence). The CDR3 region is CASSSGGGRETQYF. DNA for the CDR3: TGTGCCAGTTCTAGCGGGGGGGGACGGGAGACCCAGTACTTC. Filled out from reference TRBV19 and TRBJ2-5, the complete variable domain reads DGGITQSPKYLFRKEGQNVTLSCEQNLNHDAMYWYRQDPGQGLRLIYYSQIVNDFQKGDIAEGYSVSREKKESFPLTVTSAQKNPTAFYLCASSSGGGRETQYFGPGTRLLVL.

The chain recombines TRBV15 with TRBJ1-4; D might be TRBD1 (5 bases). CDR3 length: 15 residues. Trimming removed 4 bases at V and 6 bases at J, with 15 bases between. CDR1 and CDR2 (germline): LNHNV, YYDKDF (reference sequence). CDR3 sequence (DNA): TGTGCCACCAGCACCGGACGAGGAGGGGATGAAAAACTGTTTTTT. Translation: CATSTGRGGDEKLFF.

This clone occurred a few times. One end of the junction does not line up with germline, which may come from a read error. V usage is TRBV4-1 and J usage is TRBJ1-1, with D hard to call. This CDR3 has 14 residues. Germline CDR1 and CDR2: MGHRA and YSYEKL. CDR3 sequence reads: CASSRGPAMSEAFF. The DNA for the CDR3 is TGCGCCAGCAGCCGCGGGCCGGCGATGTCTGAGGCTTTCTTT.

This clone has a handful of counts. The CDR3 region is CASSYQGGTEAFF. The CDR3 DNA reads TGTGCCAGCAGCTATCAGGGGGGCACTGAAGCTTTCTTT. The rearrangement joins TRBV7-2 to TRBJ1-1, with 7 bases lining up with TRBD1. Germline CDR1 is SGHTA and CDR2 is FQGNSA. The CDR3 spans 13 residues. V lost 4 bases and J lost 4; bases outside the gene matches: 3.

The gene calls are TRBV27 and TRBJ1-2; TRBD1 might be the D (6 bases). V was cut by 6 bases and J by 2 bases, with 10 bases left in between. The germline V gene encodes CDR1 MNHEY and CDR2 SMNVEV (reference sequence). The CDR3 has 13 amino acids. CDR3 protein: CASRPTGNYGYTF. The CDR3 DNA reads as TGTGCCAGCAGACCGACAGGCAACTATGGCTACACCTTC.

Only a few counts were recorded for this clone. The chain links TRBV9 to TRBJ2-3; D may be TRBD2 (5 bases). Germline V lookup: CDR1 SGDLS, CDR2 YYNGEE. This CDR3 comprises 14 residues. Deletions cut 4 bases from V and 4 bases from J, with 13 bases between. CDR3 residues: CASSLGSSADTQYF. The CDR3 DNA reads as TGTGCCAGCAGCTTAGGGAGTAGCGCAGATACGCAGTATTTT.

This clone has just a few counts. The CDR3 loop is CASSPTGTGWETQYF. CDR3 bases: TGTGCCAGCTCACCAACCGGGACAGGGTGGGAGACCCAGTACTTC. The genes are TRBV18 and TRBJ2-5; the match to TRBD1 covers 9 bases. Germline V gives CDR1 KGHSH, CDR2 LQKENI. Unmatched junction bases numbered 6, after V lost 2 bases and J lost 5 bases. The CDR3 is 15 amino acids.